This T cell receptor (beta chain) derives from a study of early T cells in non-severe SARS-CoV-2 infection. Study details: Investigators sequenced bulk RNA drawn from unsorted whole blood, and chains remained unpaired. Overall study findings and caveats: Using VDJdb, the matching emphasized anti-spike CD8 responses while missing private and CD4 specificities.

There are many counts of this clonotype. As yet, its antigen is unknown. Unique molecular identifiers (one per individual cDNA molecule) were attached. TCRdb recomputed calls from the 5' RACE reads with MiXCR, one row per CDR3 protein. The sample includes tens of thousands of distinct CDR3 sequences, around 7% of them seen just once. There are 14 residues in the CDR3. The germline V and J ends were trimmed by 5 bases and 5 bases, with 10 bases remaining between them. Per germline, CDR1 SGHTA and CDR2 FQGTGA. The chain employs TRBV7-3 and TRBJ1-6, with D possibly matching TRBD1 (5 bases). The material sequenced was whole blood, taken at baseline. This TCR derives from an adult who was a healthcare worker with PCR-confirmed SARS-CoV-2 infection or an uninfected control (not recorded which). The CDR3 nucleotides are TGTGCCAGCAGCCTCACGGGGCATAATTCACCCCTCCACTTT. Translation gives CASSLTGHNSPLHF.